The 10 T cell receptor beta chains given below trace back to one sample, sequenced in a study of vaccination and CD4 T cells after COVID-19. Cultured CD4+ T cell DNA was sequenced using the Oncomine TCR Beta short-read assay. Via MiXCR, TCRdb re-called the PCR reads, giving one row per CDR3 protein. Here the sample spans approximately 15,000 distinct CDR3 sequences, approximately 40% being singletons. Treatment here: roughly 11-day PBMC culture with coronavirus spike peptide pools or control peptides (ViraFEST assay). No antigen has been assigned to these receptors. The sample was CD4+ T cells from blood, cultured in vitro. Source of these receptors: a human donor who had recovered from COVID-19.

This clonotype was recorded a few times. J is TRBJ1-2 and V is TRBV18; D is possibly TRBD1 (5 bases). Trimming took off 5 bases at V and 4 bases at J, with 20 bases between the two ends. This CDR3 has 16 residues. The germline V gene has CDR1 KGHSH and CDR2 LQKENI. This chain's CDR3 is CASSSSTVRASYGYTF. In nucleotides, the CDR3 is TGTGCCAGCTCAAGTTCGACAGTCCGGGCCTCCTATGGCTACACCTTC.

The V gene is TRBV19, the J gene TRBJ2-5; 7 bases map to TRBD1. J gave up 9 bases and V 5 bases, and 12 bases lay outside the gene matches. CDR1 is LNHDA and CDR2 is SQIVND in the germline V gene (reference sequence). The CDR3 has 14 amino acids. CDR3 protein: CASSQQGFPQAQYF. CDR3 nucleotides: TGTGCCAGTAGTCAACAGGGGTTCCCCCAGGCCCAGTACTTC.

This chain joins TRBV7-9 and TRBJ1-5; possible D gene TRBD1, 6 bases. Germline CDR1 and CDR2: SEHNR and FQNEAQ (reference sequence). The CDR3 extends over 14 amino acids. Trimming shortened V by 5 bases and J by 1 base, and 9 bases separated the two germline ends. The CDR3 region has the DNA TGTGCCAGCAGCCGGGACATAAGCAATCAGCCCCAGCATTTT. Its protein is CASSRDISNQPQHF. The whole variable domain, remainder taken from reference TRBV7-9 and TRBJ1-5, is DTGVSQNPRHKITKRGQNVTFRCDPISEHNRLYWYRQTLGQGPEFLTYFQNEAQLEKSRLLSDRFSAERPKGSFSTLEIQRTEQGDSAMYLCASSRDISNQPQHFGDGTRLSIL.

The chain carries TRBV20-1 and TRBJ1-2; tentatively, D is TRBD1 (5 bases). Germline V gives CDR1 DFQATT, CDR2 SNEGSKA (reference sequence). CDR3 length equals 15 residues. V shed 0 bases and J shed 2 bases, with 13 bases lying between them. CDR3 sequence reads: CSARDLGRANYGYTF. In DNA, the CDR3 is TGCAGTGCTAGAGATTTAGGCAGGGCGAACTATGGCTACACCTTC.

The chain is built from TRBV7-2 and TRBJ2-5; 7 nucleotides match TRBD1. The CDR3 runs 14 residues. V shed 2 bases and J 4 bases; nucleotides not matched to a gene: 4. From germline, CDR1 is SGHTA and CDR2 FQGNSA. CDR3 nucleotide sequence: TGTGCCAGCAGCTTAACAGGGGTACTAGAGACCCAGTACTTC. Protein sequence: CASSLTGVLETQYF. The full variable domain, in which reference TRBV7-2 and TRBJ2-5 provide the parts outside the CDR3, is GAGVSQSPSNKVTEKGKDVELRCDPISGHTALYWYRQSLGQGLEFLIYFQGNSAPDKSGLPSDRFSAERTGGSVSTLTIQRTQQEDSAVYLCASSLTGVLETQYFGPGTRLLVL.

The chain combines TRBV7-9 with TRBJ2-1; D is uncertain. CDR3 length: 15 residues. Germline V gene sequence: CDR1 SEHNR, CDR2 FQNEAQ (reference sequence). V lost 1 base to trimming and J lost 0 bases, with 7 bases between them. Written as DNA, the CDR3 is TGTGCCAGCAGCTTAGGTGCCATCTCCTACAATGAGCAGTTCTTC. It is translated as CASSLGAISYNEQFF. The full variable domain, its missing parts supplied by reference TRBV7-9 and TRBJ2-1, is DTGVSQNPRHKITKRGQNVTFRCDPISEHNRLYWYRQTLGQGPEFLTYFQNEAQLEKSRLLSDRFSAERPKGSFSTLEIQRTEQGDSAMYLCASSLGAISYNEQFFGPGTRLTVL.

This chain connects TRBV28 to TRBJ1-2; D is undetermined. V was cut by 5 bases and J by 1 base, with 8 bases left in between. Germline CDR1 is MDHEN and CDR2 is SYDVKM. This CDR3 is built from 13 residues. DNA of the CDR3: TGTGCCAGCAGTCGCGGGTTTAACTATGGCTACACCTTC. It is translated as CASSRGFNYGYTF.

The chain recombines TRBV5-6 with TRBJ1-2, with a possible D match to TRBD1 (6 bases). V was trimmed by 4 bases and J by 3 bases, leaving 19 bases between them. This CDR3 has 16 amino acids. The germline gives CDR1 SGHDT, CDR2 YYEEEE. CDR3 loop: CASSRAGRQVDYGYTF. The DNA for the CDR3 is TGTGCCAGCAGCCGTGCTGGTAGACAGGTGGACTATGGCTACACCTTC.

This clonotype was seen a few times. The J gene is TRBJ2-2, the V gene TRBV19, with D possibly TRBD1 on 6 matching bases. The V gene's germline CDR1 is LNHDA and CDR2 SQIVND (reference sequence). The CDR3 covers 14 residues. Trimming left V 11 bases short and J 3 bases short, with 16 bases between. The CDR3 here is CAPWGQIYTGELFF. CDR3 nucleotide sequence: TGTGCCCCATGGGGGCAGATTTACACCGGGGAGCTGTTTTTT.

The V call is TRBV27, the J call TRBJ2-3; 7 bases match TRBD2. J was trimmed by 2 bases and V by 6 bases; bases with no gene match: 5. The length of the CDR3 is 14 residues. Looked up from germline, CDR1 is MNHEY and CDR2 is SMNVEV (reference sequence). CDR3 bases: TGTGCCAGCAGGCGGGACTACCTCACAGATACGCAGTATTTT. It yields the protein CASRRDYLTDTQYF.